The 12 T cell receptor beta chains in this list originate from one sample, sequenced in a study of cytomegalovirus exposure and HLA in healthy donors (dated by TCRdb to 2016 to 2017). Receptor libraries were prepared by the immunoSEQ multiplex PCR assay. A mixture of 60 forward primers for TCR Vbeta segments and 13 reverse primers for TCR Jbeta segments was used in the multiplex PCR. TCRdb stores this immuneACCESS table with in-frame sequences only. Part of the clones is absent; in the studies checked, under half of the shortfall reflects unresolved V genes, and no reason is known for the rest. The sample contains about 160,000 clones, about four fifths of them found a single time. Jointly, the top ten make up more than 8% of the sample. The material sequenced was PBMCs. All receptors derive from a male donor in good health and CMV-seropositive.

This chain links TRBV27 with TRBJ1-2; TRBD1 matches at 7 bases. CDR1 is MNHEY and CDR2 is SMNVEV in the germline V gene (reference sequence). This CDR3 spans 15 amino acids. Germline trimming cut 6 bases from V and 2 bases from J; bases unmatched to any gene: 9. In nucleotides, the CDR3 is TGTGCCAGCAGCTCACACAGGGGATTGAACTATGGCTACACCTTC. Protein product: CASSSHRGLNYGYTF.

In this sample, this clone turned up once. The chain has TRBV2 and TRBJ2-7, with 8 bases fitting TRBD1. J gave up 0 bases and V 5 bases, and 6 bases lay outside the gene matches. Germline CDR1 reads SNHLY; CDR2 reads FYNNEI. The CDR3 loop spans 15 amino acids. CDR3 sequence reads: CASSRTGISSYEQYF. CDR3 nucleotide sequence: TGTGCCAGCAGTCGGACAGGGATTAGCTCCTACGAGCAGTACTTC.

The CDR3 reads CASSLGLAGGTSTDTQYF. The CDR3 DNA reads as TGTGCCAGCAGTTTAGGACTAGCGGGGGGGACTAGCACAGATACGCAGTATTTT. The chain employs TRBV28 and TRBJ2-3, with TRBD2 matching over 15 bases. The CDR3 is 18 amino acids. From germline, CDR1 is MDHEN and CDR2 SYDVKM. Unmatched junction bases numbered 3, after V lost 2 bases and J lost 0 bases.

The chain employs TRBV9 and TRBJ2-3, with D hard to call. Germline V lookup: CDR1 SGDLS, CDR2 YYNGEE. V lost 0 bases, J lost 3 bases, and 11 bases lay in between. This CDR3 is built from 15 residues. This CDR3 is CASSVGGAKTDTQYF. In DNA form, the CDR3 reads TGTGCCAGCAGCGTAGGAGGTGCTAAAACAGATACGCAGTATTTT.

The V call is TRBV7-8, the J call TRBJ2-3; TRBD2 is a possible D gene (5 bases). Trimming took 5 bases from V and 3 from J, leaving 15 bases between them. The CDR3 runs 15 residues. In germline, CDR1 is SGHVS, CDR2 FQNEAQ. The CDR3 DNA sequence: TGTGCCAGCAGCCGCCGGGAAACCCGTACAGATACGCAGTATTTT. Translating gives CASSRRETRTDTQYF.

This sequence joins TRBV19 and TRBJ2-7; 7 nucleotides agree with TRBD2. The V gene end was trimmed by 6 bases and the J gene end by 2 bases; junction bases not matched to a gene: 7. CDR1 and CDR2 (germline): LNHDA, SQIVND (reference sequence). The length of the CDR3 is 14 residues. In nucleotides, the CDR3 is TGTGCCAGTAGCGCCCCGGGAGGTACCTACGAGCAGTACTTC. This translates into CASSAPGGTYEQYF. Full variable domain (outside the CDR3, taken from reference TRBV19 and TRBJ2-7): DGGITQSPKYLFRKEGQNVTLSCEQNLNHDAMYWYRQDPGQGLRLIYYSQIVNDFQKGDIAEGYSVSREKKESFPLTVTSAQKNPTAFYLCASSAPGGTYEQYFGPGTRLTVT.

The J gene is TRBJ2-1, the V gene TRBV14, with 8 bases fitting TRBD2. Germline values: CDR1 SGHDN, CDR2 FVKESK. The CDR3 runs 20 residues. The trim removed 0 bases at V and 5 bases at J, leaving 18 bases unmatched. CDR3 region: CASSQEMGSIAGGGNNEQFF. The CDR3 bases are TGTGCCAGCAGCCAAGAAATGGGTTCAATTGCGGGAGGAGGGAACAATGAGCAGTTCTTC.

The CDR3 nucleotides read TGTGCCACCAAGGCTAGCGGGGGCCACTACGAGCAGTACTTC. This translates into CATKASGGHYEQYF. The V call is TRBV10-3, the J call TRBJ2-7, with 10 bases lining up with TRBD2. The CDR3 totals 14 residues. The J segment lost 3 bases and the V segment lost 10 bases, leaving 9 bases of the junction unmatched. The germline V gene has CDR1 ENHRY and CDR2 SYGVKD.

The chain has TRBV11-3 and TRBJ2-1; TRBD2 matches at 7 bases. Per germline, CDR1 SGHNT and CDR2 YENEEA. The V gene end was trimmed by 1 base and the J gene end by 0 bases; junction bases not matched to a gene: 9. This CDR3 region has 18 residues. This chain's CDR3 is CASSLVGSGRSSYNEQFF. The CDR3 DNA is TGTGCCAGCAGCTTAGTTGGTAGCGGGCGTAGCTCCTACAATGAGCAGTTCTTC.

This chain links TRBV18 with TRBJ1-2; D is uncertain. Trimming cost V 6 bases and J 6 bases, with 23 bases left between them. Germline V CDR1 and CDR2: KGHSH, LQKENI. CDR3 length: 16 amino acids. The CDR3 sequence: CASSPTLGSETHGYTF. CDR3 nucleotides: TGTGCCAGCTCGCCTACTCTCGGGTCGGAGACGCATGGCTACACCTTC.

The chain uses TRBV7-8 and TRBJ1-1; 7 nucleotides agree with TRBD1. The CDR3 contains 13 residues. The V segment lost 5 bases and the J segment 6 bases; nucleotides outside the gene matches: 6. Germline lookup yields CDR1 SGHVS and CDR2 FQNEAQ. The CDR3 protein is CASSTDREAEAFF. In DNA, the CDR3 is TGTGCCAGCAGCACAGACAGGGAGGCTGAAGCTTTCTTT.

This clone was detected only a few times. The chain couples TRBV25-1 to TRBJ1-1; TRBD1 matches at 7 bases. Trimming cost V 5 bases and J 1 base; bases outside gene matches: 10. Germline assignment: CDR1 MGHDK and CDR2 SYGVNS. This CDR3 spans 16 amino acids. This chain's CDR3 is CASSQRQGRGNTEAFF. CDR3 coding DNA: TGTGCCAGCAGTCAGCGACAGGGTCGGGGGAACACTGAAGCTTTCTTT.